The T cell receptor (delta chain) under discussion was sequenced for a study of gamma delta lymphoproliferative disorders and STAT genes. The overall study: At least 50 ng of genomic DNA went into each LymphoTrack Dx TCRG Assay library. The study, taken as a whole, reports: Patient gamma repertoires clustered apart from healthy controls; delta did not. Control T cells likely spanned varied maturation stages, whereas leukemic cells were skewed toward terminal effectors. Apart from two gamma clonotypes, major patient clonotypes were public.

Of note for this clone: Its antigen is not identified. TCRdb's protein, taken from a much larger clone, differs from this DNA's translation at residue 3, likely owing to a read error; the protein displayed comes from the DNA.

Genomic DNA from isolated PBMCs served as the sequencing template. TCRdb re-identified clones in the multiplex PCR reads via CATT. The data contain under 1,500 delta-chain clones, 1.4% of them seen just once; the ten biggest clones take up 41%. The specimen was blood. The source is a human donor in good health.

CDR3 protein: CAFGGARQGTDKLIF. The DNA for the CDR3 is TGTGCTTTTGGGGGTGCTCGACAGGGCACCGATAAACTCATCTTT. The chain links TRDV1 to TRDJ1, with a weak D call TRDD3 (6 bases). The CDR3 extends over 15 amino acids. Germline V lookup: CDR1 TSWWSYY, CDR2 QGS.